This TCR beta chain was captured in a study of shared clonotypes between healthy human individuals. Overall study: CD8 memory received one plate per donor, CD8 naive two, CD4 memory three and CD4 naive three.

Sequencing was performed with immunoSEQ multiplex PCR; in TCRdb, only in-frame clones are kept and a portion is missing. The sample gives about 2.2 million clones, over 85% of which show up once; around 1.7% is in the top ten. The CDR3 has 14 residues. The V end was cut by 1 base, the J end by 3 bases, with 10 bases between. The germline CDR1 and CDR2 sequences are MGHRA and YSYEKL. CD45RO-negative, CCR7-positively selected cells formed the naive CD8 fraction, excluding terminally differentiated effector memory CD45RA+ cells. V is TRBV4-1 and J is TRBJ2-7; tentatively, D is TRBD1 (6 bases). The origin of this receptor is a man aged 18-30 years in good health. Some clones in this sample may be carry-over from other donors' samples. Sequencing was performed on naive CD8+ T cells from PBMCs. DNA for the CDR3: TGCGCCAGCAGCCAAGTCGGGGACATCTACGAGCAGTACTTC. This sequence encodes CASSQVGDIYEQYF.